This passage covers 12 T cell receptor beta chains from one sample sequenced in a study of T cell therapy after organ transplantation. Time point here: 20-29 weeks after completion of therapy. Libraries were prepared by immunoSEQ multiplex PCR; TCRdb keeps only in-frame clonotypes and omits some of them. Among about 18,000 clones listed, 85% were seen once. These receptors lack a known antigen. The sequenced sample was CD8+ T cells from blood, obtained after autologous CMV-specific T cell therapy. The source of these receptors is a human patient who had received a solid organ transplant and had CMV disease. The T cells may partly be graft donor cells.

The gene calls are TRBV4-2 and TRBJ2-5; 8 bases align to TRBD2. J lost 5 bases, V lost 1 base, and 9 bases had no gene match. Germline CDR1 LGHNA, CDR2 YNFKEQ. The CDR3 runs 16 residues. In DNA form, the CDR3 reads TGTGCCAGCAGCCAAGGTTTTCGGGGGGGCCTCGAGACCCAGTACTTC. It encodes CASSQGFRGGLETQYF.

The rearrangement links TRBV25-1 to TRBJ1-1; D call uncertain. The CDR3 loop spans 14 amino acids. Deletions cut 7 bases from V and 3 bases from J, with 15 bases between. Germline assignment: CDR1 MGHDK and CDR2 SYGVNS. The CDR3 spells CASTAGGQDTEAFF. Here the CDR3 DNA reads TGTGCCAGCACTGCTGGAGGGCAGGACACTGAAGCTTTCTTT.

The chain links TRBV6-5 to TRBJ2-5; D might be TRBD2 (7 bases). The better agreement between TRBJ2-7 and the DNA end casts doubt on the J call. Looked up from germline, CDR1 is MNHEY and CDR2 is SVGAGI. The CDR3 is made up of 15 amino acids. The CDR3 DNA reads TGTGCCAGCACGCCTGGGGGGGGCGCTCACTACGAGCAGTACTTC. Amino acid sequence: CASTPGGGAHYEQYF.

V is TRBV4-1 and J is TRBJ1-6, with D possibly TRBD1 on 6 matching bases. V shed 0 bases and J shed 8 bases, with 14 bases lying between them. This CDR3 spans 16 amino acids. The germline CDR1 and CDR2 sequences are MGHRA and YSYEKL. DNA for the CDR3: TGCGCCAGCAGCCAAGAGATGACAGGAGGGGATTCACCCCTCCACTTT. Translating gives CASSQEMTGGDSPLHF.

This clone was recorded a few times. For the CDR3, the DNA is TGTGCCAGTAGTATTGAAGGGAGCCATGGCTACACCTTC. Translating gives CASSIEGSHGYTF. The gene calls are TRBV19 and TRBJ1-2; D is unresolved. V was shortened by 3 bases and J by 6 bases, with 11 bases between the two germline ends. From germline, CDR1 is LNHDA and CDR2 SQIVND (reference sequence). The CDR3 runs to 13 residues.

The chain uses TRBV10-3 and TRBJ1-1, with no clear D. The germline CDR1 and CDR2 sequences are ENHRY and SYGVKD. Trimming took 11 bases from V and 6 from J, leaving 19 bases between them. This CDR3 has 13 amino acids. DNA for the CDR3: TGTGCCTCGGTGGGCAGCCCTGAACCTGAAGCTTTCTTT. Protein sequence: CASVGSPEPEAFF.

The genes are TRBV4-1 and TRBJ2-7; D remains ambiguous. The ends were cut back, 0 bases at V and 0 bases at J, with 12 bases in the middle. This CDR3 is built from 16 residues. Germline V gene lookup returns CDR1 MGHRA and CDR2 YSYEKL. The CDR3 reads CASSQDQRQNSYEQYF. CDR3 DNA sequence: TGCGCCAGCAGCCAAGATCAACGACAAAACTCCTACGAGCAGTACTTC.

This rearrangement joins TRBV7-9 to TRBJ2-5, with 7 bases aligning to TRBD1. Germline V gene sequence: CDR1 SEHNR, CDR2 FQNEAQ (reference sequence). The CDR3 contains 16 residues. Trimming at V came to 3 bases and at J to 1 base, leaving 8 bases not matched to a gene. DNA of the CDR3: TGTGCCAGCAGCTTCCTTTCTAGGACAGGCCAAGAGACCCAGTACTTC. It encodes CASSFLSRTGQETQYF.

The chain employs TRBV7-9 and TRBJ1-1; D call uncertain. The CDR3 has 16 amino acids. The V and J ends lost 2 bases and 3 bases respectively, with 16 bases between them. Germline V gene sequence: CDR1 SEHNR, CDR2 FQNEAQ (reference sequence). CDR3 DNA sequence: TGTGCCAGCAGCTTAAAGGTTCACCCCGGGGACACTGAAGCTTTCTTT. Residues: CASSLKVHPGDTEAFF.

The chain employs TRBV30 and TRBJ2-2; no reliable D call. Trimming removed 5 bases at V and 5 bases at J, with 9 bases between. Germline V gives CDR1 GTSNPN, CDR2 SVGIG (reference sequence). The CDR3 has 12 amino acids. For the CDR3, the DNA is TGTGCCTGGGGGTTCTTAACCGGGGAGCTGTTTTTT. Translation gives CAWGFLTGELFF.

This chain links TRBV18 with TRBJ2-7; perhaps TRBD1 as D (5 bases). CDR3 size: 14 residues. The V gene's germline CDR1 is KGHSH and CDR2 LQKENI. Trimming removed 0 bases from V and 2 bases from J, with 8 bases in between. The CDR3 sequence: CASSPPAGPYEQYF. The CDR3, as DNA: TGTGCCAGCTCACCACCCGCAGGGCCCTACGAGCAGTACTTC.

V is TRBV7-3 and J is TRBJ2-1; D tentatively fits TRBD1 or TRBD2 (5 bases each). Germline V lookup: CDR1 SGHTA, CDR2 FQGTGA. V was clipped by 3 bases and J by 4 bases, with 25 bases between them. The CDR3 has 19 amino acids. For the CDR3, the DNA is TGTGCCAGCAGCTTTTGGCCAGCCAGTTTCGAGGGGTCTTACAATGAGCAGTTCTTC. This sequence encodes CASSFWPASFEGSYNEQFF.